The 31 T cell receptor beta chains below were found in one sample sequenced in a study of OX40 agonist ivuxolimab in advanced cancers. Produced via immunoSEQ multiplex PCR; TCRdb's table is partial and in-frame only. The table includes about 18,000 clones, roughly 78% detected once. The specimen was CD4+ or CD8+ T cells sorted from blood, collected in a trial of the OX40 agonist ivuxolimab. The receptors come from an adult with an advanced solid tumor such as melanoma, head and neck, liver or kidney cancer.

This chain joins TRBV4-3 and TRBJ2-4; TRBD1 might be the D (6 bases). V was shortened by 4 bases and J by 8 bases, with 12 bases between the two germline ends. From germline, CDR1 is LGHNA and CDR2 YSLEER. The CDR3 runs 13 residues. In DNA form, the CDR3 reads TGCGCCAGCAGCCGCACAGGGACCGACATTCAGTACTTC. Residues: CASSRTGTDIQYF.

The CDR3 coding sequence is TGTGCCAGCAGCTGGGACCTTGCCTACGAGCAGTACTTC. It encodes CASSWDLAYEQYF. The genes are TRBV11-2 and TRBJ2-7; possibly TRBD1 or TRBD2 for D (5 bases each). V gave up 4 bases and J gave up 2 bases, with 9 bases separating them. The CDR3 has 13 amino acids. The V gene's germline CDR1 is SGHAT and CDR2 FQNNGV.

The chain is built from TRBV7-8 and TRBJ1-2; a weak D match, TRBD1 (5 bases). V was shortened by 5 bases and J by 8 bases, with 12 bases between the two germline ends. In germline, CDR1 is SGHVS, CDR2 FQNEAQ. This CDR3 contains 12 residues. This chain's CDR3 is CASSPEGRGYTF. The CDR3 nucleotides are TGTGCCAGCAGCCCTGAGGGGAGAGGCTACACCTTC.

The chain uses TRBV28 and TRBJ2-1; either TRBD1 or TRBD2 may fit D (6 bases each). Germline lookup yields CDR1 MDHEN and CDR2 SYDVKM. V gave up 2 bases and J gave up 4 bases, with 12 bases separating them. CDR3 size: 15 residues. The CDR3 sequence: CASSLRRGSYNEQFF. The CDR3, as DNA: TGTGCCAGCAGTTTAAGGAGGGGGTCTTACAATGAGCAGTTCTTC.

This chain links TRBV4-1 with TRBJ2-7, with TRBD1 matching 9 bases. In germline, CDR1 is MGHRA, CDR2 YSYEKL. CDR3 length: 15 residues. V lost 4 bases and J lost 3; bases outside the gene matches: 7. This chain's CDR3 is CASSRGQGLNYEQYF. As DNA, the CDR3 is TGCGCCAGCAGCCGCGGACAGGGGCTAAACTACGAGCAGTACTTC.

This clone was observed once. The CDR3: CASSVGPNTEAFF. In DNA, the CDR3 is TGTGCCAGCAGCGTGGGACCGAACACTGAAGCTTTCTTT. The chain links TRBV5-4 to TRBJ1-1, with D possibly being TRBD1 (5 bases). V was cut by 4 bases and J by 1 base, with 8 bases left in between. This CDR3 comprises 13 residues. From germline, CDR1 is SGHNT and CDR2 YYREEE (reference sequence). The whole variable domain, remainder taken from reference TRBV5-4 and TRBJ1-1, is ETGVTQSPTHLIKTRGQQVTLRCSSQSGHNTVSWYQQALGQGPQFIFQYYREEENGRGNFPPRFSGLQFPNYSSELNVNALELDDSALYLCASSVGPNTEAFFGQGTRLTVV.

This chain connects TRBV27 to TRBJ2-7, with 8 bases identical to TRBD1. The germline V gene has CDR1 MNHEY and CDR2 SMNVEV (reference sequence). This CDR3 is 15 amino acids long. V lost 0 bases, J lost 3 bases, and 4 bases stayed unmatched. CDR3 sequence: CASSLSGTGYYEQYF. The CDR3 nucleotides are TGTGCCAGCAGTTTATCGGGGACAGGATACTACGAGCAGTACTTC.

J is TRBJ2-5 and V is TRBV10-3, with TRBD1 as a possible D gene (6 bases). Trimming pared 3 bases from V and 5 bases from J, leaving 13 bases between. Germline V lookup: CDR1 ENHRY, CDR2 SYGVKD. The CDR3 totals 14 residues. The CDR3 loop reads CAISDRGSVETQYF. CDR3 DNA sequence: TGTGCCATCAGTGACAGGGGCTCGGTGGAGACCCAGTACTTC.

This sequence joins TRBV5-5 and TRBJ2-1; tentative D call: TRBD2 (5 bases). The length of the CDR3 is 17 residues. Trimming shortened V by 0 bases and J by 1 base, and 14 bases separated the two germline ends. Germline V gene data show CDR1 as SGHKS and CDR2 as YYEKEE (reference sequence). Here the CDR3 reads CASSLARRGPSYNEQFF. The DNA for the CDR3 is TGTGCCAGCAGCTTGGCCCGGCGAGGGCCATCCTACAATGAGCAGTTCTTC.

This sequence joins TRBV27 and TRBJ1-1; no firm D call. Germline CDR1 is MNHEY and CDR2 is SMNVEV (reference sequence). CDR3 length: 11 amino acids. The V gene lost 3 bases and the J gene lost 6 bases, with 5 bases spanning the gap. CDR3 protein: CASSFGAEAFF. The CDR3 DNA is TGTGCCAGCAGTTTCGGGGCTGAAGCTTTCTTT.

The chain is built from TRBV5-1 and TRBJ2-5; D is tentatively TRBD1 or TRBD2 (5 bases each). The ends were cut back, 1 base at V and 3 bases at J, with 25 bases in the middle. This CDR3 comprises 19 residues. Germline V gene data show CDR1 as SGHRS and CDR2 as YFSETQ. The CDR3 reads CASSLHRLALTEGKETQYF. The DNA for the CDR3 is TGCGCCAGCAGCTTGCATAGGCTAGCTTTGACCGAGGGGAAAGAGACCCAGTACTTC.

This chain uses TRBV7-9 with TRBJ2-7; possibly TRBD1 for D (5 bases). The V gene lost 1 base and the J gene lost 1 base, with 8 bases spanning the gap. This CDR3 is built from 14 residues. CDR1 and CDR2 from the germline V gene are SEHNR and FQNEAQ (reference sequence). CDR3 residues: CASSLVGPSYEQYF. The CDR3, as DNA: TGTGCCAGCAGCTTAGTGGGGCCTTCCTACGAGCAGTACTTC. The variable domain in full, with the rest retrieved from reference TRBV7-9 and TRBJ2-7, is DTGVSQNPRHKITKRGQNVTFRCDPISEHNRLYWYRQTLGQGPEFLTYFQNEAQLEKSRLLSDRFSAERPKGSFSTLEIQRTEQGDSAMYLCASSLVGPSYEQYFGPGTRLTVT.

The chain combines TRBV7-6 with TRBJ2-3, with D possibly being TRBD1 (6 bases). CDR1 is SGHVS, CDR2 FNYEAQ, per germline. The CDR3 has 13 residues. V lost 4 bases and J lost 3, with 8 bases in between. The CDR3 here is CASSYTGTDTQYF. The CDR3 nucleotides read TGTGCCAGCAGCTACACAGGGACAGATACGCAGTATTTT. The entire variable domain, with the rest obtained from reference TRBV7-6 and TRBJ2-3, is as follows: GAGVSQSPRYKVTKRGQDVALRCDPISGHVSLYWYRQALGQGPEFLTYFNYEAQQDKSGLPNDRFSAERPEGSISTLTIQRTEQRDSAMYRCASSYTGTDTQYFGPGTRLTVL.

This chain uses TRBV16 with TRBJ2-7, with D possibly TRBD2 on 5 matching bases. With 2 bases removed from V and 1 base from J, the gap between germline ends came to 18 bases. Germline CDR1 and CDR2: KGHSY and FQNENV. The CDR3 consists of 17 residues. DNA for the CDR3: TGTGCCAGCAGCCAAACCCCCTCGGAGGCTTTTTCCTACGAGCAGTACTTC. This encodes CASSQTPSEAFSYEQYF.

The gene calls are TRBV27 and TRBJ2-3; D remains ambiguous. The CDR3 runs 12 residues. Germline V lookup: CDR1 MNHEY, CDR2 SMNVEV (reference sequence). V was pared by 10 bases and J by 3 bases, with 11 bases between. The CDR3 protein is CATLGGTDTQYF. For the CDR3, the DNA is TGTGCCACACTGGGCGGTACAGATACGCAGTATTTT.

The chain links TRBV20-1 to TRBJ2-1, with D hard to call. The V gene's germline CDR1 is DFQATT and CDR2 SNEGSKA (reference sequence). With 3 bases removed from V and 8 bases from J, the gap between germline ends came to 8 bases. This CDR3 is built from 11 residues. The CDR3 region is CSARPLYEQFF. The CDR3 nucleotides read TGCAGTGCTAGGCCCCTCTATGAGCAGTTCTTC.

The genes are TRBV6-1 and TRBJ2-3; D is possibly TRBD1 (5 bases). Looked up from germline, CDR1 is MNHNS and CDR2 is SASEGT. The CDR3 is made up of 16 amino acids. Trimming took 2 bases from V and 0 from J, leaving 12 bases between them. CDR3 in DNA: TGTGCCAGCAGTGAAAGGTTTGGGGCGAGCACAGATACGCAGTATTTT. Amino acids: CASSERFGASTDTQYF.

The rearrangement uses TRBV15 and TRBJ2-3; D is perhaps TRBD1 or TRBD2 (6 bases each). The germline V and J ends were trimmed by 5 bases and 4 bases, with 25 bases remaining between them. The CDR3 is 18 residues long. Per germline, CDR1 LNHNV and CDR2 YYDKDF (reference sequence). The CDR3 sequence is CATSGGSQGTSPADTQYF. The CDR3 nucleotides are TGTGCCACCAGCGGGGGGTCCCAGGGGACTTCCCCCGCAGATACGCAGTATTTT.

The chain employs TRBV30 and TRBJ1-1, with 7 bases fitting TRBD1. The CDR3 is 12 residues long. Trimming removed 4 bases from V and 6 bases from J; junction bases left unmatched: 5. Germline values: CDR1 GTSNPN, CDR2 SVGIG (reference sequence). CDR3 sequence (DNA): TGTGCCTGGACCAAGGACAGGCCTGAAGCTTTCTTT. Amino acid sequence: CAWTKDRPEAFF.

CDR3 loop: CASSQVFREGDTQYF. The DNA of the CDR3 is TGCGCCAGCAGCCAAGTGTTCAGGGAGGGAGATACGCAGTATTTT. The genes are TRBV4-3 and TRBJ2-3; 7 nucleotides match TRBD2. CDR1 LGHNA and CDR2 YSLEER come from the germline V gene. The V gene end was trimmed by 1 base and the J gene end by 5 bases; junction bases not matched to a gene: 6. CDR3 size: 15 residues.

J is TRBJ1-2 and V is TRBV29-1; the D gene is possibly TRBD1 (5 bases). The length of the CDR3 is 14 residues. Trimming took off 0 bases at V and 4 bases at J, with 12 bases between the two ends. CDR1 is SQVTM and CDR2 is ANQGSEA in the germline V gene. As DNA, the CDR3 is TGCAGCGTTGAAGAGGTAGGGGTGCTCTATGGCTACACCTTC. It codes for CSVEEVGVLYGYTF.

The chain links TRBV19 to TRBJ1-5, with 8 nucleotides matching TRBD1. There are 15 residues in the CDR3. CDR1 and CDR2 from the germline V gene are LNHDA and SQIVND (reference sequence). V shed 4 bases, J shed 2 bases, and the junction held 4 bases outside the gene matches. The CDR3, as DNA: TGTGCCAGTAGTAACGACAGGGGAGGCAATCAGCCCCAGCATTTT. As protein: CASSNDRGGNQPQHF.

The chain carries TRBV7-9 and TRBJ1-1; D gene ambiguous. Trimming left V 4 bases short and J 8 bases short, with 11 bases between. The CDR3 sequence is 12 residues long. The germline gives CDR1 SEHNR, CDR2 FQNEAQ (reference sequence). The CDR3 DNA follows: TGTGCCAGCAGCTCGCCTTTAGTGGAAGCTTTCTTT. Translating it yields CASSSPLVEAFF.

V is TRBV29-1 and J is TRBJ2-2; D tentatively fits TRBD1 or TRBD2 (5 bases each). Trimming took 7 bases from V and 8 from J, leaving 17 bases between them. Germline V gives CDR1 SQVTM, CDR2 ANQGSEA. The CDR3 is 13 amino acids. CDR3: CSAAGIGTGELFF. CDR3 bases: TGCAGCGCTGCTGGGATTGGGACGGGGGAGCTGTTTTTT.

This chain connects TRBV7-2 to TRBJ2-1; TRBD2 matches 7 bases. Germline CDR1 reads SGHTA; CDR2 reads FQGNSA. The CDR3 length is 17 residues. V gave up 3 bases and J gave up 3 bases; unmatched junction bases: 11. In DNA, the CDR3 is TGTGCCAGCAGCTTCCCTAGCGGCCCCTCCCTCTACAATGAGCAGTTCTTC. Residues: CASSFPSGPSLYNEQFF.

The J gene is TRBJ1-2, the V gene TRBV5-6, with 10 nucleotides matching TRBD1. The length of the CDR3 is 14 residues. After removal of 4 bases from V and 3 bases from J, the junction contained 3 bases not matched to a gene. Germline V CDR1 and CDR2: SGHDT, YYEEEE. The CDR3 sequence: CASSPGQGYYGYTF. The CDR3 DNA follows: TGTGCCAGCAGCCCGGGACAGGGGTACTATGGCTACACCTTC.

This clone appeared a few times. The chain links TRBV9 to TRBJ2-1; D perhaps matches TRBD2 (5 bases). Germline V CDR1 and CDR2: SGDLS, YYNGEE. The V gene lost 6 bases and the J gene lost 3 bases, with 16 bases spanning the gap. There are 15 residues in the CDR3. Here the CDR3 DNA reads TGTGCCAGCACCCCCGAGGAGGACTTCTACAATGAGCAGTTCTTC. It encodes CASTPEEDFYNEQFF.

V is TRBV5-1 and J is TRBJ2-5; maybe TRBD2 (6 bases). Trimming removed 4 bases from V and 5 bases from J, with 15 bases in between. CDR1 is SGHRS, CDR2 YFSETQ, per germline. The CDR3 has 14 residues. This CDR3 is CASSLTSTGETQYF. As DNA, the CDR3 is TGCGCCAGCAGCCTGACTAGTACCGGGGAGACCCAGTACTTC.

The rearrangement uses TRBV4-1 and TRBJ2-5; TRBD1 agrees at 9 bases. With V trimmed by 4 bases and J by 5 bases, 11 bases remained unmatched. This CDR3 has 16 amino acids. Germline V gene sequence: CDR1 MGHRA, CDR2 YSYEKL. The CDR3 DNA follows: TGCGCCAGCAGCCTGCATCCGGGACAGGGTGGGGAGACCCAGTACTTC. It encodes CASSLHPGQGGETQYF.

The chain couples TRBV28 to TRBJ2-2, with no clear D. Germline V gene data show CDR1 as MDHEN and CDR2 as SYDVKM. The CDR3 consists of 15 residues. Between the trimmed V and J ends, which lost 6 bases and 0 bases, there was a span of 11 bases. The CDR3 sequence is CASSPLGANTGELFF. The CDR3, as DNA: TGTGCCAGCAGCCCTTTGGGTGCGAACACCGGGGAGCTGTTTTTT. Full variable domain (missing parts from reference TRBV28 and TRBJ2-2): DVKVTQSSRYLVKRTGEKVFLECVQDMDHENMFWYRQDPGLGLRLIYFSYDVKMKEKGDIPEGYSVSREKKERFSLILESASTNQTSMYLCASSPLGANTGELFFGEGSRLTVL.

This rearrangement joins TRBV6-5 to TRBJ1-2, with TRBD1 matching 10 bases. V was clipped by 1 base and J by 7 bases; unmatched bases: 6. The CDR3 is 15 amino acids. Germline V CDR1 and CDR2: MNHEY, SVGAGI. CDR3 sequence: CASSYLGDRGGGYTF. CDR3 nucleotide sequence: TGTGCCAGCAGTTACTTGGGGGACAGGGGTGGTGGCTACACCTTC.